This TCR beta chain was found in a study of blood T cell repertoires in COVID-19. Study as a whole: Both acute and convalescent COVID-19 samples were obtained from the United States, Italy and Spain. Sources were T cells, B-cell-depleted T cells, or PBMCs; the material itself was cDNA or gDNA.

CDR3 length equals 15 residues. Looked up from germline, CDR1 is SGHKS and CDR2 is YYEKEE (reference sequence). Trimming stripped 6 bases from V and 7 bases from J, with 23 bases between. Per the study methods: Researchers report that nucleated cell counts were estimated from reference gene primer amplification. Here immunoSEQ multiplex PCR was the method, and the copy in TCRdb shows in-frame clones only, minus some. V, J and clone size are taken as reported in that table, and D and trimming were inferred from the DNA itself. The sample includes some 200,000 clones, roughly 88% of them seen just once.

The TCR originated in a man in his fifties with active or convalescent COVID-19. The specimen sequenced was peripheral blood. The V gene is TRBV5-5, the J gene TRBJ2-7; D is perhaps TRBD2 (7 bases). CDR3 protein: CASTIGPGGRGEQYV. The CDR3 DNA follows: TGTGCCAGCACCATCGGGCCGGGGGGCCGTGGTGAGCAGTACGTC.